The TCR beta chain under discussion was sequenced for a study of beta chain features in type 1 diabetes listed by TCRdb under 2018. Study-wide context: Mean age, gender distribution, total cell number and subset yield did not differ between patients and healthy donors. A total of 107,917,701 sorted cells were examined across all samples, and the number of cells per subset was strongly correlated with RNA yield. Whereas all 30 or so donors provided naive and central memory subsets, regulatory and stem cell-like memory subsets were isolated from just 8 patients and roughly eight healthy donors. In the study, recently diagnosed type 1 diabetes patients and matched healthy donors were compared on the TCRB repertoires of their sorted circulating CD4+ T cell subsets.

Comments on this clone: The target of this receptor is not known. Per-base qualities were not stored, and no clone one base away is much larger.

The High Capacity cDNA Reverse Transcription Kit was used to reverse transcribe all of the isolated RNA, meaning that expressed TCRB transcripts were what got sequenced. Naive, central memory and regulatory T cell samples underwent deep immunoSEQ sequencing, averaging roughly 3.3 million total reads per sample. After sorted cells were lysed in RLT buffer, RNA was extracted with DNase-treated RNeasy Micro or Mini kits, with the choice depending on cell number. Each cell subset was processed separately to prevent cross-contamination, with patient and healthy donor samples processed together. Using the immunoSEQ multiplex PCR, TCRB sequences were amplified from cDNA into 87-bp fragments spanning the CDR3 region. Amplicons were sequenced on the Illumina HiSeq platform. Per the authors' processing: Synthetic template baselines were used to correct PCR bias computationally, reads within Hamming distance 2 were collapsed, and singletons that could not be merged were discarded. By aligning reads against IMGT, V, D and J genes, CDR3 length, and insertions or deletions at six rearrangement sites were assigned. Within each subset, clonotype counts were normalized to sorted cell number, and only after that were true diversity and Gini coefficients computed with the tcR R package. The overlap coefficient, calculated on TCRB nucleotide sequences, was used to measure repertoire sharing. TCRdb limited this immuneACCESS table to in-frame rearrangements with V and J called. A share of clones is missing; checked studies link under half to unresolved V genes, and the rest is unexplained. From that table come the V and J calls and clone size; the DNA was used to work out D and trimming. The sample table lists about 210,000 clones, roughly a tenth of them with a count of one. Of the sample, approximately 1.5% is held by the ten largest clones.

A single peripheral blood draw of around 0.11 L on average was collected from each donor into heparinised tubes. A BD FACSAria II was used to sort naive, central memory, regulatory and stem cell-like memory CD4+ T cells with a panel that included CD45RO, CCR7, CD25, CD127, CD95 and CD27. A purity above 98% was achieved for all sorted populations. PBMCs were isolated immediately by Lymphoprep density gradient centrifugation and stained directly without culture. So that batch effects would be minimized, each experiment stained and sorted samples in pairs, pairing one healthy donor with one patient. Points the paper makes about the study in general: Shorter templates might be favored by PCR, yet because patient and control samples were amplified and corrected together, any such skew would affect both groups equally. Because the HLA sub-analyses included only small numbers of individuals, any influence of HLA type on TCRB rearrangement was left unresolved. Type 1 diabetes patients showed a moderate but significant shortening of TCRB CDR3 length in all four CD4+ subsets. The naive, central memory and regulatory TCRB repertoires appeared to resemble one another more closely among patients than among healthy donors. Sequencing cDNA rather than genomic DNA could over-represent highly expressing activated cells, although activation and CD3 levels did not differ between groups. Patients with type 1 diabetes made fewer insertions and deleted more nucleotides at VDJ recombination sites, implying thymic rearrangement abnormalities.

This clonotype originated in a man younger than 35 in good health. Sequenced sample: central memory CD4+ T cells from blood.

The CDR3 loop reads CASSLVGSSYEQYF. Read as DNA, the sequence is TGTGCCAGCAGCTTGGTTGGCAGTTCCTACGAGCAGTACTTC. The chain links TRBV5-4 with TRBJ2-7, with the D gene uncertain. In the germline V gene (reference sequence), CDR1 corresponds to SGHNT and CDR2 to YYREEE. The CDR3, from cysteine to phenylalanine, totals 14 residues. Only the CDR3 portion is preserved as DNA: 42 bases, with reading frame beginning at the first base. The V and J ends are trimmed by 0 bases and 1 base, leaving 8 bases between them.